This is a list of T cell receptor beta chains from one sample in a study of cytomegalovirus exposure and HLA in healthy donors. The assay was immunoSEQ multiplex PCR, and TCRdb's table has in-frame clones only and misses some. The sample consists of approximately 190,000 clones, about 80% of them appearing once. Sequencing was carried out using PBMCs. The receptors here all came from a young woman in good health and CMV-seropositive. Both conserved end residues are part of each CDR3. The order of the fields is J gene, V gene, clone size, D gene, CDR3 length, CDR3 DNA, CDR3 protein. A D gene is named only where the DNA matches it firmly. Only some rows state a clone size, as once, few, many or a class for expanded clones.

TRBJ2-1	TRBV5-1	NA	NA	14	TGCGCCAGCAGCTTGGGAGGGATAGAGGATGAGCAGTTCTTC	CASSLGGIEDEQFF
TRBJ2-3	TRBV9	NA	TRBD1	17	TGTGCCAGCAGCGTAGAGAGGACAGGGCCGAGCACAGATACGCAGTATTTT	CASSVERTGPSTDTQYF
TRBJ1-2	TRBV19	NA	NA	14	TGTGCCAGTTACGACATACGCAAGAACTATGGCTACACCTTC	CASYDIRKNYGYTF
TRBJ2-2	TRBV9	few	TRBD2	15	TGTGCCAGCAGCATTAGCGGGGGAGACACCGGGGAGCTGTTTTTT	CASSISGGDTGELFF
TRBJ1-2	TRBV9	NA	NA	13	TGTGCCAGCAGCGTATCCCCGAACTATGGCTACACCTTC	CASSVSPNYGYTF
TRBJ2-1	TRBV6-1	NA	NA	14	TGTGCCGGAAGGCTTCAGGGGATCCACAATGAGCAGTTCTTC	CAGRLQGIHNEQFF
TRBJ2-5	TRBV4-2	NA	NA	17	TGTGCCAGCAGCCAAGACCCGGGGCAGGGGGGCCGAGAGACCCAGTACTTC	CASSQDPGQGGRETQYF
TRBJ1-1	TRBV7-3	once	NA	13	TGTGCCAGCAGCTTAGTGGGCGATACTGAAGCTTTCTTT	CASSLVGDTEAFF
TRBJ1-1	TRBV7-9	NA	NA	12	TGTGCCAGCAGCTTCGTCAACACTGAAGCTTTCTTT	CASSFVNTEAFF
TRBJ2-3	TRBV12-5	NA	NA	12	TGTGCTAGTGGTCTCGAGCGGGATACGCAGTATTTT	CASGLERDTQYF
TRBJ2-5	TRBV7-2	NA	TRBD2	19	TGTGCCAGCAGCCCTCTTGTAGGGACTAGCGGGGGGATCCAAGAGACCCAGTACTTC	CASSPLVGTSGGIQETQYF
TRBJ1-3	TRBV4-1	NA	NA	16	TGCGCCAGCCGCATATCGACAGCGAGCTCTGGAAACACCATATATTTT	CASRISTASSGNTIYF
TRBJ2-7	TRBV27	once	TRBD1	17	TGTGCCAGCAGTTTATTTGCCTACGGGACAGGGGCTTACGAGCAGTACTTC	CASSLFAYGTGAYEQYF
TRBJ1-6	TRBV7-2	NA	TRBD1	17	TGTGCCAGCAGCCCTCGACAGGGGAGCTCCTATAATTCACCCCTCCACTTT	CASSPRQGSSYNSPLHF
TRBJ1-2	TRBV4-3	NA	NA	14	TGCGCCAGCAGCCAAGACAGGGGTAACTATGGCTACACCTTC	CASSQDRGNYGYTF
TRBJ1-5	TRBV7-9	NA	NA	19	TGTGCCAGCAGCCAGAAACCGGGTGGACAGATAGATAGCAATCAGCCCCAGCATTTT	CASSQKPGGQIDSNQPQHF
TRBJ2-1	TRBV7-9	NA	NA	18	TGTGCCAGCAGCCATTGGACTTTTACTAGGGAAAACTACAATGAGCAGTTCTTC	CASSHWTFTRENYNEQFF
TRBJ2-5	TRBV21-1	NA	NA	14	TGTGCCAGCACCACGGGGGGACCCCAAGAGACCCAGTACTTC	CASTTGGPQETQYF